The 14 T cell receptor beta chains below come from one sample, sequenced in a study of T-cell reconstitution after alpha-beta-depleted transplantation in children. The authors prepared the TCRbeta library with unique molecular identifiers. TCRdb reprocessed the PCR reads via MiXCR and lists one record per CDR3 protein. The sample carries some 200,000 distinct CDR3 sequences, roughly 8.3% recorded once. The material sequenced was PBMCs, mostly from graft donor cells, taken 360 days after TCRalphabeta/CD19-depleted stem cell transplant. Source of these receptors: a male patient between 2 and 9 years old who had a stem cell transplant for acute myeloid leukemia, so the T cells may come from the graft donor.

There are a few counts of this clonotype. The rearrangement uses TRBV5-1 and TRBJ1-2; possibly TRBD1 for D (5 bases). The germline CDR1 and CDR2 sequences are SGHRS and YFSETQ. The CDR3 sequence is 14 residues long. Trimming took 4 bases from V and 3 from J, leaving 13 bases between them. The CDR3 DNA reads TGCGCCAGCAGCGCCATCCAGGGTTACTATGGCTACACCTTC. Its protein is CASSAIQGYYGYTF.

In this sample, this clonotype turned up a few times. V is TRBV6-1 and J is TRBJ1-3; D is undetermined. The CDR3 contains 13 residues. Between the trimmed V and J ends, which lost 1 base and 4 bases, there was a span of 5 bases. Germline V gives CDR1 MNHNS, CDR2 SASEGT. CDR3 in amino acids: CASSEGAGNTIYF. CDR3 bases: TGTGCCAGCAGTGAAGGGGCAGGAAACACCATATATTTT.

This clonotype has at least ten counts. The rearrangement links TRBV5-1 to TRBJ2-6; TRBD1 matches 7 bases. The CDR3 is made up of 16 amino acids. Germline V CDR1 and CDR2: SGHRS, YFSETQ. V gave up 4 bases and J gave up 4 bases; unmatched junction bases: 8. The CDR3 spells CASSRGQVMGANVLTF. The CDR3 DNA sequence: TGCGCCAGCAGCAGAGGACAGGTCATGGGGGCCAACGTCCTGACTTTC.

This clonotype was observed a handful of times. The chain recombines TRBV7-9 with TRBJ2-4, with D possibly TRBD2 on 5 matching bases. V was pared by 2 bases and J by 2 bases, with 13 bases between. Germline CDR1 and CDR2: SEHNR and FQNEAQ (reference sequence). CDR3 size: 16 residues. CDR3: CASSLWTANTKNIQYF. CDR3 DNA sequence: TGTGCCAGCAGCTTATGGACTGCCAACACCAAAAACATTCAGTACTTC.

The CDR3 bases are TGTGCCAGCACCTTCGATACCTGGGCCTACGAGCAGTACTTC. It translates to CASTFDTWAYEQYF. V gene TRBV12-3 or TRBV12-4 combines with J gene TRBJ2-7, with no clear D. V was trimmed by 7 bases and J by 2 bases, leaving 15 bases between them. CDR3 length: 14 residues.

This clonotype appeared a few times. This rearrangement joins TRBV9 to TRBJ2-5; the D is unclear. CDR1 is SGDLS and CDR2 is YYNGEE in the germline V gene. The V end was cut by 0 bases, the J end by 1 base, with 10 bases between. The CDR3 contains 15 residues. In DNA form, the CDR3 reads TGTGCCAGCAGCGTAGCCCCGCAGTCCCAAGAGACCCAGTACTTC. As protein: CASSVAPQSQETQYF. The full variable domain, with the rest looked up from reference TRBV9 and TRBJ2-5, is DSGVTQTPKHLITATGQRVTLRCSPRSGDLSVYWYQQSLDQGLQFLIQYYNGEERAKGNILERFSAQQFPDLHSELNLSSLELGDSALYFCASSVAPQSQETQYFGPGTRLLVL.

The chain has TRBV15 and TRBJ2-4, with a tentative D call TRBD2 (6 bases). Trimming took off 8 bases at V and 3 bases at J, with 14 bases between the two ends. From germline, CDR1 is LNHNV and CDR2 YYDKDF (reference sequence). The CDR3 is 14 amino acids. CDR3 protein: CATRETKVKNIQYF. CDR3 bases: TGTGCCACCCGGGAGACCAAGGTCAAAAACATTCAGTACTTC.

The chain has TRBV2 and TRBJ1-4; D may be TRBD1 (6 bases). This CDR3 contains 14 residues. V lost 4 bases, J lost 8 bases, and 14 bases lay in between. From germline, CDR1 is SNHLY and CDR2 FYNNEI. The CDR3 protein is CASSVGGRAEKLFF. The CDR3 DNA is TGTGCCAGCAGTGTAGGGGGGCGTGCGGAAAAACTGTTTTTT.

This clonotype turned up a few times. The rearrangement joins TRBV11-1 to TRBJ2-1; D might be TRBD2 (5 bases). CDR3 length equals 15 residues. V lost 5 bases to trimming and J lost 6 bases, with 17 bases between them. Germline-derived CDR1 and CDR2 are SGHAT and FQDESV (reference sequence). The CDR3 spells CASSPDRLALNEQFF. For the CDR3, the DNA is TGTGCCAGCAGCCCCGACCGGCTAGCCCTCAATGAGCAGTTCTTC.

This chain uses TRBV7-3 with TRBJ2-5; 8 nucleotides align to TRBD1. Losses at the gene ends were 5 bases for V and 3 bases for J; bases not matched to a gene: 5. Germline V gene sequence: CDR1 SGHTA, CDR2 FQGTGA. This CDR3 spans 14 amino acids. In DNA form, the CDR3 reads TGTGCCAGCAGCCCGACAGGGGATAAAGAGACCCAGTACTTC. Its protein product is CASSPTGDKETQYF.

V usage is TRBV12-5 and J usage is TRBJ2-5, with D uncertain. CDR1 and CDR2 (germline): LGHNT, FRNRAP. The CDR3 totals 13 residues. The ends were cut back, 5 bases at V and 5 bases at J, with 12 bases in the middle. CDR3 DNA sequence: TGTGCTAGTGGTCCCCTCTCTCGGGAGACCCAGTACTTC. Translated: CASGPLSRETQYF.

This clonotype has only a few counts. Here the CDR3 reads CSARAPKAEQYF. CDR3 nucleotides: TGCAGTGCTAGAGCCCCCAAAGCGGAGCAGTACTTC. This rearrangement joins TRBV20-1 to TRBJ2-7; D unclear. Germline V gives CDR1 DFQATT, CDR2 SNEGSKA (reference sequence). The CDR3 is 12 amino acids. Trimming removed 1 base from V and 7 bases from J, with 11 bases in between.

J is TRBJ1-4 and V is TRBV7-9, with a weak D call TRBD1 (5 bases). This CDR3 has 16 amino acids. The V gene's germline CDR1 is SEHNR and CDR2 FQNEAQ (reference sequence). V lost 8 bases to trimming and J lost 2 bases, with 18 bases between them. The CDR3 is CASHRAGASTNEKLFF. The CDR3 coding sequence is TGTGCCAGCCACCGTGCCGGGGCATCTACTAATGAAAAACTGTTTTTT.

This clonotype was observed once. The chain links TRBV5-1 to TRBJ2-5, with TRBD2 as a possible D gene (6 bases). V was cut by 0 bases and J by 9 bases, with 15 bases left in between. This CDR3 comprises 14 residues. CDR1 and CDR2 from the germline V gene are SGHRS and YFSETQ. The CDR3 reads CASSLGLREGAQYF. CDR3 nucleotides: TGCGCCAGCAGCTTGGGTTTGCGGGAAGGGGCCCAGTACTTC.